Listed below are T cell receptor beta chains from one sample, sequenced in a study of blood T cell repertoires in COVID-19. Libraries were prepared by immunoSEQ multiplex PCR; TCRdb keeps only in-frame clonotypes and omits some of them. The sample gives approximately 44,000 clones, around 80% of which show up once; approximately 5.2% is in the top ten. The sample comprised peripheral blood. Every receptor here comes from a human donor in a cohort sampled during active COVID-19. CDR3s include the opening cysteine and the closing phenylalanine or tryptophan. D genes are given only for firm matches. Size is stated for part of the rows, as once, few or many counts, or as a class when the clone is expanded.

clone_size | j_call | d_call | v_call | cdr3_nt | cdr3_aa
once | TRBJ2-2 | . | TRBV9 | TGTGCCAGCAATCCCGACTGGGGAGGAACCGGGGAGCTGTTTTTT | CASNPDWGGTGELFF
once | TRBJ2-3 | . | TRBV2 | TGTGCCCACAACCTAGGCAGCACAGATACGCAGTATTTT | CAHNLGSTDTQYF
. | TRBJ1-6 | TRBD1 | TRBV2 | TGTGCCAGCAGGGGACAGACGATTAATTCACCCCTCCACTTT | CASRGQTINSPLHF
. | TRBJ2-3 | TRBD2 | TRBV7-8 | TGTGCCAGCAGCTTTATCGGGGGGGAAGATACGCAGTATTTT | CASSFIGGEDTQYF
once | TRBJ2-7 | TRBD2 | TRBV12-3/TRBV12-4 | TGTGCCAGCAGTTCGCGGGGGTTGATCGAGCAGTACTTC | CASSSRGLIEQYF
. | TRBJ2-2 | TRBD2 | TRBV7-2 | TGTGCCAGCAGGGCGGGAGTGAACACCGGGGAGCTGTTTTTT | CASRAGVNTGELFF
once | TRBJ2-1 | TRBD2 | TRBV10-2 | TGCGCCAGCGGATCTAGCGGGGGGGCTTTGGAGCAGTTCTTC | CASGSSGGALEQFF
many | TRBJ2-3 | TRBD2 | TRBV9 | TGTGCCAGCAGCGACCGACTAGCGGGGGGGCCAGACACAGATACGCAGTATTTT | CASSDRLAGGPDTDTQYF
. | TRBJ2-6 | . | TRBV18 | TGTGCCAGCTCGGGCACAGGGTCTGGGGCCAACGTCCTGACTTTC | CASSGTGSGANVLTF
. | TRBJ2-5 | . | TRBV16 | TGTGCCAGCAGCCAAACAGGGTCGCAAGAGACCCAGTACTTC | CASSQTGSQETQYF
. | TRBJ1-2 | TRBD1 | TRBV4-2 | TGTGCCAGCAGCCCCTCCGGGACAGTATCCTATGGCTACACCTTC | CASSPSGTVSYGYTF
. | TRBJ1-5 | TRBD1 | TRBV30 | TGTGCCTGGAGTGTAACTCCAGGGGGCGGGCAGCCCCAGCATTTT | CAWSVTPGGGQPQHF
. | TRBJ1-2 | . | TRBV10-3 | TGTGCCATCAGTGAGACGACCATCTTCCGGGACACCCGCCGGGACGGCTACACCTTC | CAISETTIFRDTRRDGYTF
. | TRBJ1-5 | TRBD1 | TRBV5-1 | TGCGCCAGCAGCCCGGACAGGGAGGGTCAGCCCCAGCATTTT | CASSPDREGQPQHF
. | TRBJ1-2 | . | TRBV19 | TGTGCCAGTAGTATCTCGACAGGAACAAACTATGGCTACACCTTC | CASSISTGTNYGYTF
. | TRBJ2-4 | . | TRBV5-1 | TGCGCCAGCAGCGTATGGGACAACCAAAACATTCAGTACTTC | CASSVWDNQNIQYF
. | TRBJ2-1 | TRBD1 | TRBV7-2 | TGTGCCAGCAGCTTAGAGGGGGCAGGGCAATCCTACAATGAGCAGTTCTTC | CASSLEGAGQSYNEQFF
. | TRBJ1-4 | . | TRBV2 | TGTGCCAGCAGTGTTGACAGGTTAGGTCCTTTCCAGTTT | CASSVDRLGPFQF
. | TRBJ2-4 | . | TRBV3-1/TRBV3-2 | TGTGCCAGCAGCCAGAGGCGGCTCGGCAAAAACATTCAGTACTTC | CASSQRRLGKNIQYF
. | TRBJ2-2 | . | TRBV5-1 | TGCGCCAGCAGAGCGGACAGGAACACCGGGGAGCTGTTTTTT | CASRADRNTGELFF
once | TRBJ2-5 | TRBD2 | TRBV7-2 | TGTGCCAGCAGCTTACCTCGACTAGCGGGGGCCCCAGAGACCCAGTACTTC | CASSLPRLAGAPETQYF
. | TRBJ2-3 | . | TRBV30 | TGTGCCTGGAGTGAAACGAGGGATACGCAGTATTTT | CAWSETRDTQYF
. | TRBJ2-1 | . | TRBV15 | TGTGCCACCACCCACGGAGGGGGCAATATAAATGAGCAGTTCTTC | CATTHGGGNINEQFF
. | TRBJ2-1 | TRBD2 | TRBV6-5 | TGTGCCAGCCCTAGCGGAAACTACAATGAGCAGTTCTTC | CASPSGNYNEQFF
. | TRBJ2-3 | . | TRBV11-3 | TGTGCCAGCAGCTTAGAGACGGGGGATACGCAGTATTTT | CASSLETGDTQYF
. | TRBJ2-2 | . | TRBV19 | TGTGCCAGCAAAACAGCGAACACCGGGGAGCTGTTTTTT | CASKTANTGELFF
few | TRBJ2-7 | . | TRBV5-1 | TGCGCCAGCAGTTTGCCCCGGGCGGGGCCTTTCTCCTACGAGCAGTACTTC | CASSLPRAGPFSYEQYF
few | TRBJ1-2 | . | TRBV9 | TGTGCCAGCAGCCCTAGAATGGGTGGCTACGGCTACACCTTC | CASSPRMGGYGYTF
. | TRBJ1-4 | . | TRBV5-1 | TGCGCCAGCAGCTCAGGGTATAGTAATGAAAAACTGTTTTTT | CASSSGYSNEKLFF
. | TRBJ2-3 | TRBD1 | TRBV11-2 | TGTGCCAGCAGCCCAGACAGGGTGGCGGCAGATACGCAGTATTTT | CASSPDRVAADTQYF
once | TRBJ1-2 | TRBD1 | TRBV7-9 | TGTGCCAGCAGCAGACAGGGGAAGGGGTATGGCTACACCTTC | CASSRQGKGYGYTF
few | TRBJ2-3 | TRBD2 | TRBV7-2 | TGTGCCAGCAGCCCCGGGGACTACTCTCCTACGCAGTATTTT | CASSPGDYSPTQYF
. | TRBJ2-2 | . | TRBV24-1 | TGTGCCACCAGTGATTTAACTAGCTTCAACCTCGGGGAGCTGTTTTTT | CATSDLTSFNLGELFF
. | TRBJ2-3 | . | TRBV6-4 | TGTGCCAGCAGCGAGACCGGGGGCACAGATACGCAGTATTTT | CASSETGGTDTQYF
. | TRBJ2-1 | TRBD2 | TRBV11-3 | TGTGCCAGCAGCTCGGGACTAGCGGACCACAATGAGCAGTTCTTC | CASSSGLADHNEQFF
. | TRBJ2-7 | TRBD1 | TRBV5-4 | TGTGCCAGCAGCCACTTCGGACAGGGGGCCTCCTACGAGCAGTACTTC | CASSHFGQGASYEQYF
. | TRBJ1-1 | . | TRBV18 | TGTGCCAGCTCACCACCTTCGACAGATGAAGCTTTCTTT | CASSPPSTDEAFF
. | TRBJ1-5 | . | TRBV12-3/TRBV12-4 | TGTGCCAGCAGCCTTTTTGAGCAGCCCCAGCATTTT | CASSLFEQPQHF
. | TRBJ1-1 | . | TRBV11-3 | TGTGCCAGCAGCTCAGAGGGGGGCACTGAAGCTTTCTTT | CASSSEGGTEAFF
. | TRBJ1-2 | TRBD1 | TRBV4-1 | TGCGCCAGCAGCCAATGGGTGGGACAGGGCGACTATGGCTACACCTTC | CASSQWVGQGDYGYTF
. | TRBJ2-3 | TRBD2 | TRBV3-1/TRBV3-2 | TGTGCCAGCAGCCATACTAGCGGGGGAAGCACAGATACGCAGTATTTT | CASSHTSGGSTDTQYF
few | TRBJ1-6 | . | TRBV6-5 | TGTGCCAGCCGACAGTTTAATTCACCCCTCCACTTT | CASRQFNSPLHF
. | TRBJ1-6 | TRBD1 | TRBV11-3 | TGTGCCAGCAGCTATACAGGGGGCACCCTCCACTTT | CASSYTGGTLHF
. | TRBJ2-3 | TRBD2 | TRBV10-2 | TGCGCCAGCAACGCTGCCGGGACTAGAGGAGACACAGATACGCAGTATTTT | CASNAAGTRGDTDTQYF
. | TRBJ2-3 | TRBD2 | TRBV7-7 | TGTGCTAGCAGCTTAGGTCGGGGGGGGATGACAGATACGCAGTATTTT | CASSLGRGGMTDTQYF
. | TRBJ1-2 | . | TRBV5-1 | TGCGCCAGCAGTGGGGCCGGCTATGGCTACACCTTC | CASSGAGYGYTF
. | TRBJ2-7 | . | TRBV12-3/TRBV12-4 | TGTGCCAGCAGTTTTACAAACTACGAGCAGTACTTC | CASSFTNYEQYF
. | TRBJ2-1 | . | TRBV24-1 | TGTGCCACCAGTGAGAGAGGGGGGGGATTGGAGCAGTTCTTC | CATSERGGGLEQFF
. | TRBJ1-3 | . | TRBV7-2 | TGTGCCAGCAGCTTGGGGGGAGCCCTCTCTGGAAACACCATATATTTT | CASSLGGALSGNTIYF
. | TRBJ1-1 | TRBD1 | TRBV6-2/TRBV6-3 | TGTGCCAGCAGCCCAGGACAGGGTATCGCTGAAGCTTTCTTT | CASSPGQGIAEAFF
. | TRBJ1-1 | . | TRBV3-1/TRBV3-2 | TGTGCCAGCAGCCAAACTAAGAACACTGAAGCTTTCTTT | CASSQTKNTEAFF
. | TRBJ2-7 | . | TRBV5-5 | TGTGCCAGCAGCTTGACAGGTCTCTCTCCCTACGAGCAGTACTTC | CASSLTGLSPYEQYF
. | TRBJ2-7 | TRBD2 | TRBV2 | TGTGCCAGCAGCCAGACTAGCGGGGGGAGCTCCTACGAGCAGTACTTC | CASSQTSGGSSYEQYF
. | TRBJ1-4 | . | TRBV5-6 | TGTGCCAGCAGCTTGGCAGGGCCTGAAAAACTGTTTTTT | CASSLAGPEKLFF
. | TRBJ2-1 | TRBD2 | TRBV7-2 | TGTGCCAGCAGCTCGACTTTTCAAGCGGGGGGTCGGTTCTTC | CASSSTFQAGGRFF